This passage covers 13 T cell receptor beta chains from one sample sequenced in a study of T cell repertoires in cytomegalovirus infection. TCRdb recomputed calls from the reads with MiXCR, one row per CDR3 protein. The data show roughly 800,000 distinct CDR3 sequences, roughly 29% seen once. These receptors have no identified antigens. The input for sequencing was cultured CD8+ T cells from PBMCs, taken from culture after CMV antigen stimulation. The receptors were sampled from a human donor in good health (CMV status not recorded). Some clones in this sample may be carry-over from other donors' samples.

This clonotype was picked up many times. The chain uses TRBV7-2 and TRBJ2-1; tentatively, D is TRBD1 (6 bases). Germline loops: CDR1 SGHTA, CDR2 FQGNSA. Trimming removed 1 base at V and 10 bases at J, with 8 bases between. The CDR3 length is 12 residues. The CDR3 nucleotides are TGTGCCAGCAGCTTAGGTGGACAGGAGCAGTTCTTC. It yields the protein CASSLGGQEQFF. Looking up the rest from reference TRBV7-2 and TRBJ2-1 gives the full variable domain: GAGVSQSPSNKVTEKGKDVELRCDPISGHTALYWYRQSLGQGLEFLIYFQGNSAPDKSGLPSDRFSAERTGGSVSTLTIQRTQQEDSAVYLCASSLGGQEQFFGPGTRLTVL.

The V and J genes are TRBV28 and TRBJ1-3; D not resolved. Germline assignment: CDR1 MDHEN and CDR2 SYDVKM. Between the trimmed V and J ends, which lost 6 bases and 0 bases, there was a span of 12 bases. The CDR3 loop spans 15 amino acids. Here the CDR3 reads CASSRPKFSGNTIYF. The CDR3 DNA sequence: TGTGCCAGCAGCCGACCGAAGTTCTCTGGAAACACCATATATTTT.

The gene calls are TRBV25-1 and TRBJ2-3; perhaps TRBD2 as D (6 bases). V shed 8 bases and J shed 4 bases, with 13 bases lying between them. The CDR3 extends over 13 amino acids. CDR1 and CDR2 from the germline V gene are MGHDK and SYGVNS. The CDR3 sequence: CASGSGYSDTQYF. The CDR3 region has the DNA TGTGCCAGCGGGAGCGGGTACTCAGATACGCAGTATTTT.

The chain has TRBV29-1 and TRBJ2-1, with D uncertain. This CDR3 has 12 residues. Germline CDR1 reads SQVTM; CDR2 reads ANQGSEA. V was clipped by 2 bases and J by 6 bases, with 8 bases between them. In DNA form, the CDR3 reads TGCAGCGTTGAAACATGGGGCAATGAGCAGTTCTTC. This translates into CSVETWGNEQFF.

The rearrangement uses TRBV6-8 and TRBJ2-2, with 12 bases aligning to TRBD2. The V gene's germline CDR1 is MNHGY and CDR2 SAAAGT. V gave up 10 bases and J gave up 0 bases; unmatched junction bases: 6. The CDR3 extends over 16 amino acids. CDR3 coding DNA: TGTGCCACCGCGACTAGCGGGGGCCCGAACACCGGGGAGCTGTTTTTT. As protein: CATATSGGPNTGELFF.

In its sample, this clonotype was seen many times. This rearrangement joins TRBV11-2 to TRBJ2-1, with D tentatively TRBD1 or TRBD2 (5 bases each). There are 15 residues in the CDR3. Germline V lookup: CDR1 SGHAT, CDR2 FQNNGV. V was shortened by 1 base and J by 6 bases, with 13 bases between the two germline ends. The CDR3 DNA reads TGTGCCAGCAGCTTAGCGGGTCGGGGCGTCAATGAGCAGTTCTTC. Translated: CASSLAGRGVNEQFF.

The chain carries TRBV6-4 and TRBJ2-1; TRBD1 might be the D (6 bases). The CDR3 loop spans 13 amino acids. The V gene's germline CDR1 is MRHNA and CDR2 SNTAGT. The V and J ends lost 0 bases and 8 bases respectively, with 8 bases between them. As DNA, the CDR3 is TGTGCCAGCAGTGACTCAGCAGGGGATGAGCAGTTCTTC. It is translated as CASSDSAGDEQFF.

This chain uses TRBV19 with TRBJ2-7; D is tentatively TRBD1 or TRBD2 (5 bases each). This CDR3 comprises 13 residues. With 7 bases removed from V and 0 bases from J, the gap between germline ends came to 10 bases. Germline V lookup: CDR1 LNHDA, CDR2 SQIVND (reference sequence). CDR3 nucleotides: TGTGCCAGTACATGGGGGAGCTCCTACGAGCAGTACTTC. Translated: CASTWGSSYEQYF.

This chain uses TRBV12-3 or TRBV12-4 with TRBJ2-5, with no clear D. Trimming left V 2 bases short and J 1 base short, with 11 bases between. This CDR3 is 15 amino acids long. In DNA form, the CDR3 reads TGTGCCAGCAGTTTAAGGGAACGGTCCCAAGAGACCCAGTACTTC. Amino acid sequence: CASSLRERSQETQYF.

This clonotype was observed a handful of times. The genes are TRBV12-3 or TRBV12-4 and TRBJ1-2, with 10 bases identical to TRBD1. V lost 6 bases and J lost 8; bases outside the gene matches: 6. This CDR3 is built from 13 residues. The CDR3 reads CASSRQGARGYTF. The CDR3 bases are TGTGCCAGCAGCCGACAGGGGGCGCGCGGCTACACCTTC.

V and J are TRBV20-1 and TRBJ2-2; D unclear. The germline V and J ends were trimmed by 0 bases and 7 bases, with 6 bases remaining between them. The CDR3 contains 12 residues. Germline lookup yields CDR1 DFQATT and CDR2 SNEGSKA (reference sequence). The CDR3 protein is CSARDDFGELFF. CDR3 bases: TGCAGTGCTAGAGATGACTTCGGGGAGCTGTTTTTT.

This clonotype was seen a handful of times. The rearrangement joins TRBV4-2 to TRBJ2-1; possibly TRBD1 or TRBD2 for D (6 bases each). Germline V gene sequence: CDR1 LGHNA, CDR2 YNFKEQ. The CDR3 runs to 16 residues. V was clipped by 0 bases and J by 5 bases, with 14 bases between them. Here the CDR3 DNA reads TGTGCCAGCAGCCAAGAACTGGGGGGCTTTGACAATGAGCAGTTCTTC. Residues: CASSQELGGFDNEQFF.

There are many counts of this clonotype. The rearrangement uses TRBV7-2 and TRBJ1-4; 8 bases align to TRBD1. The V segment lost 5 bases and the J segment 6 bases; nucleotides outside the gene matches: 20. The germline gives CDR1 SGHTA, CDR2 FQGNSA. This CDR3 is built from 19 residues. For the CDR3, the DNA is TGTGCCAGCAGCACAGGGGGTCGGGCCCAAAGGGAACGGGATGAAAAACTGTTTTTT. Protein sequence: CASSTGGRAQRERDEKLFF.